This T cell receptor beta chain was identified in a study of cytomegalovirus exposure and HLA in healthy donors listed by TCRdb under 2017. In terms of the full investigation: The 500 to 800 repertoires of the first cohort and the 120 validation repertoires were produced on the same platform, according to a later analysis. The study was designed to test whether signatures of past pathogen exposure could be identified by cataloging public T cell receptors. A separate validation cohort of approximately 130 different subjects was used in addition to the roughly 720-subject first cohort. To predict cytomegalovirus infection status, the study brought together high-throughput TCR immunosequencing, statistical association of individual TCRs with disease status, and machine learning.

As concerns this clone: This receptor's antigen is unknown. No much larger clone is present one base from it, and per-base qualities are unavailable.

The CDR3, cysteine through phenylalanine, is 11 amino acids long. Left in the record is the CDR3 DNA by itself, 33 bases read in frame from the first base. The V and J ends are trimmed by 3 bases and 6 bases, leaving 6 bases between them. Looking up the germline V gene yields CDR1 MDHEN and CDR2 SYDVKM. Library construction relied on the immunoSEQ multiplex PCR assay. The original methods were these. A statistical classification framework was built to diagnose cytomegalovirus status from the catalog of TCR beta chain sequences. Entries here come from immuneACCESS through TCRdb and include only in-frame sequences with V and J called. Some clones fail to appear in such tables; in the studies checked, an unresolved V gene covers under half of the shortfall, and the cause of the remainder is unknown. The DNA gave D and trimming, while V, J and clone size come from that table. The sample profile shows 40,000 to 55,000 clones; roughly 93% of them were found once. Approximately 2.1% of the sample comes from the top ten.

The donors were included in the validation cohort of approximately 130 subjects, a group kept apart from the roughly 700-subject first cohort. The paper's findings and limits, for the study overall: A later analysis had no HLA typing for the validation cohort, so co-occurrence there was scored across all 110 or so repertoires. It was suggested by the authors that the approach could potentially be generalized to other disease states and immunological phenotypes. Cytomegalovirus status was reported to be diagnosed by the classifier with high specificity and sensitivity in both the original and validation cohorts. Subsequent analysis determined that TCRs grouped into clusters in the first cohort also showed a tendency toward co-occurrence across the roughly 110 validation repertoires, and 90% to 95% of cluster scores exceeded 0. In vitro tests confirmed that a few of the cytomegalovirus-associated TCR beta chains recognize cytomegalovirus antigens. A total of some 180 TCR beta chains were listed by the study as associated with cytomegalovirus. Most TCR sequences were seen in very few donors, while some public TCRs were found in many individuals.

Sequenced material: PBMCs. Here the chain combines TRBV28 and TRBJ2-7; the D gene lacks a confident call. The sequence came from a young woman in good health and CMV-seronegative. CDR3 reads: CASSFVSEQYF. The bases read TGTGCCAGCAGTTTCGTGTCCGAGCAGTACTTC.